This TCR beta chain was identified in a study of beta chain features in type 1 diabetes. Study background: Examination spanned 100 million to 120 million sorted cells from all samples.

Overall study results and limits: More deletions and fewer insertions at VDJ junctions were seen in type 1 diabetes patients. In comparison with healthy donors, patients had naive, central memory and Treg TCRB repertoires that appeared more similar.

CDR3 length equals 14 residues. CDR1 and CDR2 (germline): PRHDT, FYEKMQ (reference sequence). Trimming took 6 bases from V and 7 from J, leaving 18 bases between them. TCRB transcripts that were expressed got sequenced, as all of the isolated RNA had been reverse transcribed. The repertoire was sequenced with immunoSEQ multiplex PCR; TCRdb's copy has only in-frame clones and lacks some. The table includes about 290,000 clones, approximately 8% detected once. Of note for this clone: Antigen specificity is unknown.

This chain uses TRBV13 with TRBJ2-5; the D gene is possibly TRBD2 (6 bases). The source is a woman younger than 35 in good health. Sample: central memory CD4+ T cells from blood. The CDR3 reads CASRESREMWTQYF. The CDR3 DNA sequence: TGTGCCAGCAGGGAGAGCCGGGAGATGTGGACCCAGTACTTC.